This T cell receptor (beta chain) was sequenced for a study of T cell repertoires in cytomegalovirus infection. As for the study in general: TCR beta signatures that were public indicated CMV infection and matching HLA type.

This clonotype was found many times. The target antigen is unknown. CDR3 length: 16 amino acids. Unmatched junction bases numbered 10, after V lost 1 base and J lost 8 bases. Germline CDR1 and CDR2: MNHNS and SASEGT. Findings of the study overall: Carriers of CMV plus the relevant HLA were identified by cumulative public TCR beta family frequency. HLA-C-restricted CMV-specific TCR beta clonotypes prevailed in the ex vivo response.

MiXCR, run by TCRdb on the reads, gives a single entry per CDR3 protein. This table holds under 200,000 distinct CDR3 sequences, roughly 9.8% found once. Sequencing input: PBMCs. The TCR was taken from a human donor in good health (CMV status not recorded). Some clones in this sample may be carry-over from other donors' samples. V gene TRBV6-1 combines with J gene TRBJ2-4, with TRBD2 identical over 8 bases. The CDR3 protein is CASSEGVAGLRYIQYF. The CDR3 DNA sequence: TGTGCCAGCAGTGAAGGCGTAGCGGGATTAAGATACATTCAGTACTTC.